The entry below describes one T cell receptor beta chain. The data belong to a study of shared clonotypes between healthy human individuals. V shed 1 base and J 2 bases; nucleotides not matched to a gene: 6. The germline CDR1 and CDR2 sequences are SGHTA and FQGNSA. The CDR3 spans 17 residues. The data were produced by immunoSEQ multiplex PCR, yet TCRdb's version contains in-frame clones alone and is incomplete. The sample has 490,000 or so clones, 79% seen once. Material: PBMCs. The V call is TRBV7-2, the J call TRBJ2-5, with TRBD2 identical over 11 bases. The origin of this receptor is a woman between 40 and 50 years old in good health. Some clones in this sample may be carry-over from other donors' samples. The CDR3 here is CASSLGTSGSGQETQYF. CDR3 nucleotide sequence: TGTGCCAGCAGCTTAGGAACTAGCGGGAGTGGGCAAGAGACCCAGTACTTC. The full variable domain, with the rest looked up from reference TRBV7-2 and TRBJ2-5, is GAGVSQSPSNKVTEKGKDVELRCDPISGHTALYWYRQSLGQGLEFLIYFQGNSAPDKSGLPSDRFSAERTGGSVSTLTIQRTQQEDSAVYLCASSLGTSGSGQETQYFGPGTRLLVL.